This T cell receptor beta chain was sequenced in a study of regulatory and conventional T cells in RAG deficiency. Broader study findings: Omenn patients showed >80% Treg-Tconv overlap and shorter CDR3 lengths. Omenn syndrome and CID/AS patients had roughly 100-fold fewer unique Treg TCR beta sequences, versus about 10-fold elsewhere. Shannon entropy was markedly lower and Simpson indices higher in RAG-deficient patients than control T-cell subsets.

The ends were cut back, 1 base at V and 5 bases at J, with 12 bases in the middle. The CDR3 loop spans 15 amino acids. Germline-derived CDR1 and CDR2 are PRHDT and FYEKMQ (reference sequence). Concerning this clone itself: Its target is unknown.

Measured with immunoSEQ multiplex PCR; TCRdb has only the in-frame clones, and not every one. The profile covers approximately 48,000 clones, with 90% appearing a single time and roughly 0.51% taken by the ten largest. Genomic DNA came from blood conventional CD4+ T cells gated CD25-low CD127-high. This same sample was also part of a study on regulatory T cells. Per that study: Amplification used 52 TRBV primers and 13 TRBJ primers. Regulatory T cells showed the strongest V-J pair restriction and V/J gene skewing among patient repertoires.

The chain is built from TRBV13 and TRBJ2-1, with unresolved D. The sequence came from a human donor in good health. Sequenced: CD4+ effector T cells sorted from blood. CDR3 DNA: TGTGCCAGCAGCTTAGCCTGGACCGCCAACAATGAGCAGTTCTTC. Its translation is CASSLAWTANNEQFF.